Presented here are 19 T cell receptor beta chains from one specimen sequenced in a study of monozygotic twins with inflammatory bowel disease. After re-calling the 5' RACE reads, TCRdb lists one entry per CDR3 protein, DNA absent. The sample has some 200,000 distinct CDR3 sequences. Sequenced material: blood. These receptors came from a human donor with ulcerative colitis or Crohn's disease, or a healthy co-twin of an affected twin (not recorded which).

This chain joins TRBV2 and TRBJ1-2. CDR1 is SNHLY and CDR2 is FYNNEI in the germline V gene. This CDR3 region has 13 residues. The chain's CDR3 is CASSSNINYGYTF. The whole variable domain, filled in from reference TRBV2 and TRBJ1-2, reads EPEVTQTPSHQVTQMGQEVILRCVPISNHLYFYWYRQILGQKVEFLVSFYNNEISEKSEIFDDQFSVERPDGSNFTLKIRSTKLEDSAMYFCASSSNINYGYTFGSGTRLTVV.

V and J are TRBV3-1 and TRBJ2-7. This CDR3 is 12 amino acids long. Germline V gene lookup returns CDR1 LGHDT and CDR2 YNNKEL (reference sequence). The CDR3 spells CASSHEVHEQYF.

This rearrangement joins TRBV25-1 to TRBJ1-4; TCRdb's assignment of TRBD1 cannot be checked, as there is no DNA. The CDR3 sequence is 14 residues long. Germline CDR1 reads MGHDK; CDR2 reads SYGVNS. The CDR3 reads CASSDSGGLEKLFF.

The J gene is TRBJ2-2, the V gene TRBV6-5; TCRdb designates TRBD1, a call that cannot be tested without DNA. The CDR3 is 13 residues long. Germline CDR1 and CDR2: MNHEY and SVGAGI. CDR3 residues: CASSYPGSGELFF.

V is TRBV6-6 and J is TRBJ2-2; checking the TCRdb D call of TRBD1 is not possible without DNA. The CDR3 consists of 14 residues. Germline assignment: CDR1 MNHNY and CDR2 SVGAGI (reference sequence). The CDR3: CASRGVAFTGELFF.

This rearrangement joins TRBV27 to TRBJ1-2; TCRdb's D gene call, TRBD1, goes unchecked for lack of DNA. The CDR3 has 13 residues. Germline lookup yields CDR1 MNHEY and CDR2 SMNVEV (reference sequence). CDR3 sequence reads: CASRTGTNYGYTF.

The CDR3 loop reads CAISSAYEQYF. The chain combines TRBV10-3 with TRBJ2-7. Germline CDR1 is ENHRY and CDR2 is SYGVKD. There are 11 residues in the CDR3.

This chain's CDR3 is CSAREVLAGSYNEQFF. The gene calls are TRBV20-1 and TRBJ2-1; TCRdb picks TRBD2, but there is no DNA to check that call. Germline CDR1 is DFQATT and CDR2 is SNEGSKA (reference sequence). This CDR3 spans 16 amino acids.

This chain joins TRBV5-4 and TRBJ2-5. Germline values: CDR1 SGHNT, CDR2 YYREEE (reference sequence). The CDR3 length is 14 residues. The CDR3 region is CASSKDKYQETQYF. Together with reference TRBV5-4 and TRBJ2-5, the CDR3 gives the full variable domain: ETGVTQSPTHLIKTRGQQVTLRCSSQSGHNTVSWYQQALGQGPQFIFQYYREEENGRGNFPPRFSGLQFPNYSSELNVNALELDDSALYLCASSKDKYQETQYFGPGTRLLVL.

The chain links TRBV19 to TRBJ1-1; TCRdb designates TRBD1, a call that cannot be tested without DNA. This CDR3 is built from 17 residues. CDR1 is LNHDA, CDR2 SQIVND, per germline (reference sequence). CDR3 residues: CASSIGRGGQGAAEAFF.

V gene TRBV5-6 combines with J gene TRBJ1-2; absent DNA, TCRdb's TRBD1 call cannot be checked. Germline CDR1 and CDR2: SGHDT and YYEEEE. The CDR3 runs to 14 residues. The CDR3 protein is CASSHRDRTYGYTF. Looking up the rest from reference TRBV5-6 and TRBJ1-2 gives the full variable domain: DAGVTQSPTHLIKTRGQQVTLRCSPKSGHDTVSWYQQALGQGPQFIFQYYEEEERQRGNFPDRFSGHQFPNYSSELNVNALLLGDSALYLCASSHRDRTYGYTFGSGTRLTVV.

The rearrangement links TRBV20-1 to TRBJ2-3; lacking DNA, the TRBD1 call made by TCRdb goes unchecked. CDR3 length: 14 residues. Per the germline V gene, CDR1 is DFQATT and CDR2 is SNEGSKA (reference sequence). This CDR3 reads CSAGRDRGTDTQYF.

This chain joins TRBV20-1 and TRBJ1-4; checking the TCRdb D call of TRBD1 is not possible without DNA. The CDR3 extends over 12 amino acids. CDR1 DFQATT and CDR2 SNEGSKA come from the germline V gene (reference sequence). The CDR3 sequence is CSATGPNEKLFF.

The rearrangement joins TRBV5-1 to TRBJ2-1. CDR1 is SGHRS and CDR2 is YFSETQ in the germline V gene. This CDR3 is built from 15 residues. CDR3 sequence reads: CASSPYIGSYNEQFF.

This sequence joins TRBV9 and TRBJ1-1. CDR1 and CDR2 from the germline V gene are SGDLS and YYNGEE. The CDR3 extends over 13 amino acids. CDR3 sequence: CASSVSAGTEAFF.

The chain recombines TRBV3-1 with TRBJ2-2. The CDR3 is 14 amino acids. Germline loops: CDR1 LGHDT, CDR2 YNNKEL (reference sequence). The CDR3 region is CASSRNRNTGELFF. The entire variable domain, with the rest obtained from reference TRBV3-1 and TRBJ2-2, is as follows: DTAVSQTPKYLVTQMGNDKSIKCEQNLGHDTMYWYKQDSKKFLKIMFSYNNKELIINETVPNRFSPKSPDKAHLNLHINSLELGDSAVYFCASSRNRNTGELFFGEGSRLTVL.

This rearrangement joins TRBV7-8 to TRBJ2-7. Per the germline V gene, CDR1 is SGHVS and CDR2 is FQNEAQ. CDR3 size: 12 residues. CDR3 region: CASLSVLYEQYF.

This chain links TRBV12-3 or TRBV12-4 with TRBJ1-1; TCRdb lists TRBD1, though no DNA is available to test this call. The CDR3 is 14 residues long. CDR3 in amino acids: CASRGDREDTEAFF.

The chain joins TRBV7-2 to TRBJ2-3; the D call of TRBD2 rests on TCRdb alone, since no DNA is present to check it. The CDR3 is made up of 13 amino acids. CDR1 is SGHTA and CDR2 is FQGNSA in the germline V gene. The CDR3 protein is CASSFPLADTQYF.